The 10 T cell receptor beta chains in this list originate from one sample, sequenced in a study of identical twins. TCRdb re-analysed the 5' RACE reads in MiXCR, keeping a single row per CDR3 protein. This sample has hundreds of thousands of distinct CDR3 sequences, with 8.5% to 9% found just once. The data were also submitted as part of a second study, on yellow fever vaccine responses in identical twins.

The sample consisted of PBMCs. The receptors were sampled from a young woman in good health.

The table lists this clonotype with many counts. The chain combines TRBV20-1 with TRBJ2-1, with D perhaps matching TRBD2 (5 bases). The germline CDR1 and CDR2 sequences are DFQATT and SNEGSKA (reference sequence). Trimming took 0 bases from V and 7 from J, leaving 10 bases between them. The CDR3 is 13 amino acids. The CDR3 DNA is TGCAGTGCTAGAGATGGTCGGGGAAATGAGCAGTTCTTC. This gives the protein CSARDGRGNEQFF.

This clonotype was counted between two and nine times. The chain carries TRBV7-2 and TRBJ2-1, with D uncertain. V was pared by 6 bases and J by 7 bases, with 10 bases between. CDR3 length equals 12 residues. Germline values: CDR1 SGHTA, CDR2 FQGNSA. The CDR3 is CASRYARNEQFF. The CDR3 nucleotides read TGTGCCAGCAGATATGCCCGGAATGAGCAGTTCTTC. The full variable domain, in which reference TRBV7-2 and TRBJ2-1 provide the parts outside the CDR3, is GAGVSQSPSNKVTEKGKDVELRCDPISGHTALYWYRQSLGQGLEFLIYFQGNSAPDKSGLPSDRFSAERTGGSVSTLTIQRTQQEDSAVYLCASRYARNEQFFGPGTRLTVL.

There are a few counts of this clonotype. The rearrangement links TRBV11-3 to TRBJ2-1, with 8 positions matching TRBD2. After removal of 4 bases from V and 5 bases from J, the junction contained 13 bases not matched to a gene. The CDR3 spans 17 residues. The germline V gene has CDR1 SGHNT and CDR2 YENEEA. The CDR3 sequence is CASSSRDGGAPDNEQFF. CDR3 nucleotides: TGTGCCAGCAGCTCCAGGGACGGGGGGGCCCCCGACAATGAGCAGTTCTTC. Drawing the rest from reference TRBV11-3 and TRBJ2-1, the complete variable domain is EAGVVQSPRYKIIEKKQPVAFWCNPISGHNTLYWYLQNLGQGPELLIRYENEEAVDDSQLPKDRFSAERLKGVDSTLKIQPAELGDSAVYLCASSSRDGGAPDNEQFFGPGTRLTVL.

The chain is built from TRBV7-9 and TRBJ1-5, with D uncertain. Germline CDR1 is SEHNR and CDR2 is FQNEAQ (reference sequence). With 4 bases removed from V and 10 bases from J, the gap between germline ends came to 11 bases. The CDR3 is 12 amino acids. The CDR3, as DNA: TGTGCCAGCAGCTCGTCCACTGTTCCCCAGCATTTT. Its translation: CASSSSTVPQHF.

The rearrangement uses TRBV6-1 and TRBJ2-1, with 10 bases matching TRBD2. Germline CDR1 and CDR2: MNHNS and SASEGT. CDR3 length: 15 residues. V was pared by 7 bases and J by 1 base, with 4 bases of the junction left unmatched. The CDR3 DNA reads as TGTGCCAGCACTAGCGGGAGAGGTTCCTACAATGAGCAGTTCTTC. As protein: CASTSGRGSYNEQFF.

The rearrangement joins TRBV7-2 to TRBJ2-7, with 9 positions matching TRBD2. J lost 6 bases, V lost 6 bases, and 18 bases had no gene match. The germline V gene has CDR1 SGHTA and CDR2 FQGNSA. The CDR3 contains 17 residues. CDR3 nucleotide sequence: TGTGCCAGCAGAAGACAGATCAGCGGGAGGTATTTCCTCGAGCAGTACTTC. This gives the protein CASRRQISGRYFLEQYF.

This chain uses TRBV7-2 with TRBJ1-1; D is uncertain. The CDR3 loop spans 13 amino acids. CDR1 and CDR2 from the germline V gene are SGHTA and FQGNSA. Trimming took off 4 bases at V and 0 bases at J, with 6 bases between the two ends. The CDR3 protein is CASSYTLNTEAFF. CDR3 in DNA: TGTGCCAGCAGCTACACATTGAACACTGAAGCTTTCTTT. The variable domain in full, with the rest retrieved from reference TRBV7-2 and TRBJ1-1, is GAGVSQSPSNKVTEKGKDVELRCDPISGHTALYWYRQSLGQGLEFLIYFQGNSAPDKSGLPSDRFSAERTGGSVSTLTIQRTQQEDSAVYLCASSYTLNTEAFFGQGTRLTVV.

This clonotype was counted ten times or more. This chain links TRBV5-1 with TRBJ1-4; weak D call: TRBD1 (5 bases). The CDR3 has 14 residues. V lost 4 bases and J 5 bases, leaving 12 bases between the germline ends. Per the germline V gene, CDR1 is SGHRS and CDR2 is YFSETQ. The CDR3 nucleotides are TGCGCCAGCAGCCAGGCGGAGGGGAATGAAAAACTGTTTTTT. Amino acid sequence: CASSQAEGNEKLFF. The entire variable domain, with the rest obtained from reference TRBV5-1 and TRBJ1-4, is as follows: KAGVTQTPRYLIKTRGQQVTLSCSPISGHRSVSWYQQTPGQGLQFLFEYFSETQRNKGNFPGRFSGRQFSNSRSEMNVSTLELGDSALYLCASSQAEGNEKLFFGSGTQLSVL.

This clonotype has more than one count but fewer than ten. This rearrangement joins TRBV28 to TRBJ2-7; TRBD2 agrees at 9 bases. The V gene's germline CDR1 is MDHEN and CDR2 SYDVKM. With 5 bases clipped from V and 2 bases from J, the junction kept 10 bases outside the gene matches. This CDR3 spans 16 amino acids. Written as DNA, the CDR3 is TGTGCCAGCAGTGAGGGACCACTAGCGGGCCCCTACGAGCAGTACTTC. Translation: CASSEGPLAGPYEQYF.

The CDR3 reads CASRAPPRSYNEQFF. For the CDR3, the DNA is TGTGCCAGCAGGGCACCGCCCCGCTCCTACAATGAGCAGTTCTTC. The chain uses TRBV21-1 and TRBJ2-1; the D call of TRBD1 is as the table states it, not checked on the DNA. TRBV21-1 is marked as a pseudogene. This CDR3 is built from 15 residues.